Sequencing of this TCR beta chain was carried out in a study of cytomegalovirus exposure and HLA in healthy donors. Study-wide points: In a later analysis, HLA-C alleles had the fewest associated TCRs, DRB1 alleles the most. Prior analysis indicated that the majority of TCR beta V segments exhibited productivity approximately 90% or approximately 30% of the time.

The V segment lost 4 bases and the J segment 4 bases; nucleotides outside the gene matches: 8. The CDR3 loop spans 15 amino acids. Germline V gives CDR1 SGDLS, CDR2 YYNGEE. This clone has only one observation. Its antigen is unidentified. A multiplex PCR was run with 60 Vbeta primers and 13 Jbeta primers. As processed by the authors: A follow-up analysis tallied tens of millions of unique TCR beta chains, about 11 million shared. Profiled with immunoSEQ multiplex PCR; TCRdb holds only in-frame clones, not every one. For V, J and clone size, that table is used; D and trimming come from the DNA. The profile covers approximately 130,000 clones, with roughly three quarters appearing a single time and about 1.8% taken by the ten largest.

The V and J genes are TRBV9 and TRBJ2-5; 9 positions agree with TRBD2. The receptor was isolated from a woman aged 40 to 50 in good health and CMV-seronegative. The sequencing input was PBMCs. CDR3 sequence reads: CASSSLAGRGETQYF. The CDR3 DNA reads as TGTGCCAGCAGCTCCCTAGCGGGGAGGGGAGAGACCCAGTACTTC.